The present entry profiles one T cell receptor (beta chain) with its context. The target antigen is unknown. Time point denoted: newly diagnosed GD, antithyroid drugs for less than 3 months. PBMC-extracted RNA yielded the TCR library. The entry originates in a study of regulatory T cells in long-lasting Graves disease. Broader study findings: Accuracy may have suffered from the small sample size.

TCR beta libraries were built with iRepertoire HTBI primers and Arm-PCR of CDR3 regions. TCRdb reprocessed the multiplex PCR reads via MiXCR and lists one record per CDR3 protein. The data contain some 560,000 distinct CDR3 sequences, about 16% of them singletons. Trimming pared 0 bases from V and 4 bases from J, leaving 17 bases between. This CDR3 spans 17 amino acids. CDR1 and CDR2 from the germline V gene are MNHNS and SASEGT. This sample was also put to use in a study of T cells in Graves' hyperthyroidism and ophthalmopathy.

This chain links TRBV6-1 with TRBJ2-3; possible D gene TRBD1, 5 bases. This clonotype was obtained from a middle-aged woman with Graves disease. Sample: peripheral blood mononuclear cells (PBMCs), taken at new diagnosis, from a patient treated with antithyroid drugs. The CDR3 bases are TGTGCCAGCAGTGAAGCGACGGACACGAGCTACGCAGATACGCAGTATTTT. It translates to CASSEATDTSYADTQYF.